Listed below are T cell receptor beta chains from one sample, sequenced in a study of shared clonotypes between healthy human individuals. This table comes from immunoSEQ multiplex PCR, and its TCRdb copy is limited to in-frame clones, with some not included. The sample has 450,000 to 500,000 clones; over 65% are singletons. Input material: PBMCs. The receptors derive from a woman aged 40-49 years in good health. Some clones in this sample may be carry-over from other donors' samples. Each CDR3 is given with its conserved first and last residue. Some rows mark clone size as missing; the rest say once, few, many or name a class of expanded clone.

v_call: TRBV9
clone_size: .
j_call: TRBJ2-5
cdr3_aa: CASSVATTSGQETQYF

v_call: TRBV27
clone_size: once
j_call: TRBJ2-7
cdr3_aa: CASSAPGLAGGHEQYF

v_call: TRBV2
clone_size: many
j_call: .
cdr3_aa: CASTRGTSGRAVSEAEQYF

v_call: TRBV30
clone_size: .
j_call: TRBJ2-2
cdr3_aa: CAWSVGRTGELFF

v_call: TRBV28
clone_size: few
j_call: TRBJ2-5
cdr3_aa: CASSFAGVVETQYF

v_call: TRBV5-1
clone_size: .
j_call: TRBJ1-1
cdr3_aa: CASSLGTYMNTEAFF

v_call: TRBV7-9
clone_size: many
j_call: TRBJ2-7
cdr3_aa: CASSHTSMGNEQYF

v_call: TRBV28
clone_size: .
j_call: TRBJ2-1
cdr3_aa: CASSLTGYNEQFF

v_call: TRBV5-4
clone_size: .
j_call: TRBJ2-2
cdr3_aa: CASSTGLAQNTGELFF

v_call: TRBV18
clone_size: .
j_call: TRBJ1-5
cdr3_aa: CASSPTVGINQPQHF

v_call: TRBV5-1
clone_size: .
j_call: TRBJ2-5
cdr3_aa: CASSRTSVETQYF

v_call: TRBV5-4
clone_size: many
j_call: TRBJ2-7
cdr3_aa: CASRIGGSYEQYF

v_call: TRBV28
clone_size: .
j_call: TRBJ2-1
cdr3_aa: CASSPLIREQFF

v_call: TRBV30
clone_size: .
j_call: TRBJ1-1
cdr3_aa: CAWSSGTGDTEAFF

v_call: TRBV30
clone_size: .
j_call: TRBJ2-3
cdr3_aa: CAWGLVDTQYF

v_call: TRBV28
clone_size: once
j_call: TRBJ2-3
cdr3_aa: CASSPQWGVRDTQYF

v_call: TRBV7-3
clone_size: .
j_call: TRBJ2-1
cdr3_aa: CASSPQAGYNEQFF

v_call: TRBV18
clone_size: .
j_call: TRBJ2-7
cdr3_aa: CASSQTYGREQYF

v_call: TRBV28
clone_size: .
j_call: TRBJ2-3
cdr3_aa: CASSSVMGGDTQYF

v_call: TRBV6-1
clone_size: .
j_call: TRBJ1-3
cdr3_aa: CASSESELAGNTIYF